This paragraph covers one TCR beta chain sequence. Clones were read by immunoSEQ multiplex PCR, and TCRdb kept only the in-frame ones, dropping some. The sample lists some 120,000 clones, around 87% occurring once. Germline V gene lookup returns CDR1 SGHDT and CDR2 YYEEEE. J was trimmed by 5 bases and V by 2 bases; bases with no gene match: 8. This CDR3 contains 16 residues. This record belongs to a study of control samples from healthy donors and cancer patients. Material for sequencing was PBMCs. This TCR was recovered from a woman in her 50s with colorectal cancer. The chain carries TRBV5-6 and TRBJ1-5; TRBD1 matches 9 bases. The CDR3 spells CASSLHAGTGYQPQHF. CDR3 nucleotides: TGTGCCAGCAGCTTACACGCCGGGACAGGGTATCAGCCCCAGCATTTT.